This T cell receptor (beta chain) was retrieved from a study of regulatory dendritic cells for organ transplantation. Study-wide points: Naive CD4+ and CD8+ repertoires were highly diverse; memory CD8+ was most oligoclonal. The most alloreactive TCR clonotypes were found in resting memory CD8+ cells.

In the case of this clone: Its antigen remains unidentified.

The V gene's germline CDR1 is KGHSH and CDR2 LQKENI. The V gene lost 6 bases and the J gene lost 3 bases, with 9 bases spanning the gap. The CDR3 totals 12 residues. Only in-frame clones appear in the TCRdb table, and some are missing; sequencing was by immunoSEQ multiplex PCR. This repertoire shows 25,000 to 30,000 clones, approximately 77% found once; its top ten account for roughly 0.4%. Sequenced: naive CD8+ T cells from blood. Subset meaning: CD45RA+ naive T cells. This sequence joins TRBV18 and TRBJ2-7; weak D call: TRBD2 (5 bases). The source of this sequence is a human donor in good health. The CDR3 loop reads CASSEVFYEQYF. CDR3 bases: TGTGCCAGCTCGGAGGTTTTCTACGAGCAGTACTTC.